This T cell receptor beta chain was obtained from a study of identical twins. Study-level findings and limits: Cross-sectional statistics, not tracking of the same donors, supported the conclusions.

A note on this clonotype: Its antigen is unknown.

With template switching, a universal primer site was added, and the cDNA carried unique molecular identifiers. TCRdb used MiXCR to reprocess the 5' RACE reads, holding one entry per CDR3 protein. The profile covers some 690,000 distinct CDR3 sequences, with about 20% appearing a single time and 4.3% taken by the ten largest. V lost 0 bases and J 3 bases, leaving 10 bases between the germline ends. The CDR3 sequence is 16 residues long. From germline, CDR1 is SGHRS and CDR2 YFSETQ. The same specimen was also included in a second study, on T cells expressing NK-cell markers. That source adds: Researchers report these clonotypes also headed the CD3+CD56-NKG2C+ fraction in a handful of donors.

Sequencing was carried out using PBMCs. This chain joins TRBV5-1 and TRBJ2-6; D is unclear. The TCR sequence derives from a woman younger than 35 in good health. CDR3 amino acids: CASSLERVNGANVLTF. CDR3 nucleotides: TGCGCCAGCAGCTTGGAACGCGTTAATGGGGCCAACGTCCTGACTTTC.